This T cell receptor (beta chain) is drawn from a study of T-cell memory formation after mild COVID-19. Looking at the study overall: TCR clustering was largely donor specific. Regarding the study as a whole: Second-wave clones reaching peak frequency on day 37 lacked confirmed SARS-CoV-2 specificity.

5'RACE primed from the constant segment yielded TCR alpha and TCR beta cDNA libraries bearing sample barcodes and UMIs. TCRdb analysed the 5' RACE reads with MiXCR anew, one entry per CDR3 protein. The sample shows some 68,000 distinct CDR3 sequences, 15% to 20% of them seen only once. This clonotype was detected only a few times. Its antigen is not known. Germline CDR1 reads LGHDT; CDR2 reads YNNKEL (reference sequence). Trimming removed 0 bases from V and 3 bases from J; junction bases left unmatched: 7. CDR3 length: 18 amino acids. This receptor was obtained from an adult woman who had mild COVID-19 (a few samples of this study predate the infection). Cell type and time point are not known. The chain combines TRBV3-1 with TRBJ2-1; TRBD2 agrees at 11 bases. Source material: PBMCs or a T cell subset sorted from them (not recorded which). In nucleotides, the CDR3 is TGTGCCAGCAGCCAAGACACTAGCGGGAGTCTTTACTACAATGAGCAGTTCTTC. This translates into CASSQDTSGSLYYNEQFF.